This TCR beta chain emerged from a study of metastatic and nonmetastatic thyroid tumors. Study information: Samples came from malignant and benign thyroid patients, and repertoires were compared across blood and tumor or nodule tissue. Whole-study results and caveats: When malignant thyroid tumors were compared with benign nodules, TCR beta diversity was reportedly significantly higher in the malignant tumors. This held in both blood and tumor samples.

CDR1 and CDR2 from the germline V gene are LGHDT and YNNKEL (reference sequence). With 3 bases removed from V and 7 bases from J, the gap between germline ends came to 13 bases. The CDR3 is made up of 15 amino acids. In the authors' workflow: The study took CDR3 differences across clinicopathological groups and made a distant-metastasis classifier for papillary thyroid cancer from them. Using MiXCR, TCRdb re-called clones from the PCR reads. For this entry, the V and J calls and clone size follow TCRdb and not the study's own pipeline. The sample shows around 20,000 clones, around 30% of them seen only once. No treatment had been given to any patient before thyroid surgery. As concerns this clone: Its antigen is still unknown.

This TCR derives from a female donor with papillary thyroid cancer or a benign thyroid nodule (not recorded which). Some clones in this sample may be carry-over from other donors' samples. The chain combines TRBV3-1 with TRBJ1-6, with a weak D call TRBD1 (6 bases). Material: blood. CDR3 sequence reads: CASSQRGHQNSPLHF. The CDR3 nucleotides are TGTGCCAGCAGCCAGCGGGGACACCAAAATTCACCCCTCCACTTT. The full variable domain, in which reference TRBV3-1 and TRBJ1-6 provide the parts outside the CDR3, is DTAVSQTPKYLVTQMGNDKSIKCEQNLGHDTMYWYKQDSKKFLKIMFSYNNKELIINETVPNRFSPKSPDKAHLNLHINSLELGDSAVYFCASSQRGHQNSPLHFGNGTRLTVT.